This is a list of T cell receptor beta chains from one sample in a study of blood T cell repertoires in COVID-19. Only in-frame clones appear in the TCRdb table, and some are missing; sequencing was by immunoSEQ multiplex PCR. The sample lists about 14,000 clones, roughly 72% occurring once. Source material: peripheral blood. These receptors were collected from a man between 65 and 85 years old with acute or convalescent COVID-19. Each CDR3 is given with its conserved first and last residue. D genes are given only for firm matches. Expanded clones get a size class; other rows say once, few or many, or leave the size out.

d_gene	abundance	v_gene	j_gene	CDR3aa	CDR3nt
NA	NA	TRBV19	TRBJ2-3	CASSLQDTQYF	TGTGCCAGTAGCCTGCAGGATACGCAGTATTTT
NA	NA	TRBV28	TRBJ1-5	CASSRRDGNQPQHF	TGTGCCAGCAGTCGCAGGGATGGGAATCAGCCCCAGCATTTT
NA	NA	TRBV2	TRBJ1-1	CASSEDPDTGDTEAFF	TGTGCCAGCAGTGAGGATCCGGACACGGGGGACACTGAAGCTTTCTTT
NA	NA	TRBV28	TRBJ1-2	CASGGEAYGYTF	TGTGCCAGCGGCGGAGAAGCCTATGGCTACACCTTC
NA	NA	TRBV21-1	TRBJ2-7	CASSKKGGASYEQYF	TGTGCCAGCAGCAAAAAAGGGGGCGCATCCTACGAGCAGTACTTC
NA	NA	TRBV6-6	TRBJ2-5	CASSPNTGQRGETQYF	TGTGCCAGCAGTCCCAATACAGGGCAAAGAGGGGAGACCCAGTACTTC
TRBD1	NA	TRBV10-2	TRBJ2-1	CASSNPDRDEQFF	TGCGCCAGCAGTAACCCGGACAGGGATGAGCAGTTCTTC
NA	NA	TRBV12-3/TRBV12-4	TRBJ1-2	CASRSDKDGYTF	TGTGCCAGCAGATCGGACAAGGATGGCTACACCTTC
TRBD1	once	TRBV19	TRBJ2-2	CASSIPRGLTGELFF	TGTGCCAGTAGTATACCCAGGGGGCTGACCGGGGAGCTGTTTTTT
NA	once	TRBV6-5	TRBJ1-2	CASSSSNYGYTF	TGTGCCAGCAGCTCCTCGAACTATGGCTACACCTTC
NA	NA	TRBV11-3	TRBJ1-1	CASSFRGNTEAFF	TGTGCCAGCAGCTTCAGGGGAAACACTGAAGCTTTCTTT
TRBD2	NA	TRBV4-1	TRBJ2-3	CASSQDPLAGEDTQYF	TGCGCCAGCAGCCAAGATCCCCTAGCGGGAGAAGATACGCAGTATTTT
NA	NA	TRBV11-2	TRBJ2-7	CASSLMATGASYEQYF	TGTGCCAGCAGCTTAATGGCGACAGGCGCCAGCTACGAGCAGTACTTC
NA	NA	TRBV19	TRBJ1-5	CASSDRPGGNQPQHF	TGTGCCAGTAGTGACCGGCCGGGAGGCAATCAGCCCCAGCATTTT
NA	few	TRBV3-1/TRBV3-2	TRBJ1-5	CASSQSRPQHF	TGTGCCAGCAGCCAGAGTAGGCCCCAGCATTTT
NA	NA	TRBV27	TRBJ1-3	CASSLSGGPGNTIYF	TGTGCCAGCAGTTTATCAGGGGGACCTGGAAACACCATATATTTT
NA	NA	TRBV7-3	TRBJ1-6	CASSLRGGSGSPLHF	TGTGCCAGCAGCTTAAGAGGTGGGAGTGGTTCACCCCTCCACTTT
TRBD2	once	TRBV5-4	TRBJ2-3	CASRAGGFLLTDTQYF	TGTGCCAGCCGAGCGGGAGGATTCTTACTCACAGATACGCAGTATTTT
TRBD2	NA	TRBV9	TRBJ2-1	CASSPGLAGNEQFF	TGTGCCAGCAGCCCGGGACTAGCGGGCAATGAGCAGTTCTTC
TRBD1	NA	TRBV6-5	TRBJ1-6	CASSYGTGGGNSPLHF	TGTGCCAGCAGTTACGGGACAGGGGGTGGTAATTCACCCCTCCACTTT
TRBD1	NA	TRBV28	TRBJ1-1	CASSNLDRDIDTEAFF	TGTGCCAGCAGCAACCTGGACAGGGATATAGACACTGAAGCTTTCTTT
NA	few	TRBV30	TRBJ2-2	CACNPLLGGTNTGELFF	TGTGCCTGTAACCCCCTTCTTGGGGGGACGAACACCGGGGAGCTGTTTTTT
TRBD1	NA	TRBV15	TRBJ2-7	CATRADRGDYEQYF	TGTGCCACCAGAGCGGACAGGGGGGACTACGAGCAGTACTTC
NA	few	TRBV7-9	TRBJ2-6	CASRGPAGANVLTF	TGTGCCAGCAGGGGCCCCGCGGGGGCCAACGTCCTGACTTTC
NA	NA	TRBV14	TRBJ1-4	CASSQRGKLFF	TGTGCCAGCAGCCAAAGGGGAAAACTGTTTTTT
TRBD2	NA	TRBV6-1	TRBJ2-7	CASSEDPPTSGSFYEQYF	TGTGCCAGCAGTGAAGATCCCCCGACTAGCGGGAGTTTCTACGAGCAGTACTTC
TRBD1	few	TRBV7-2	TRBJ1-1	CASSSRGRFNTEAFF	TGTGCCAGCAGCTCCAGGGGGCGATTCAACACTGAAGCTTTCTTT
TRBD1	NA	TRBV12-3/TRBV12-4	TRBJ1-2	CASRTGGGGYTF	TGTGCCAGCCGTACAGGGGGGGGCGGCTACACCTTC
NA	medium-sized	TRBV27	TRBJ2-5	CASSSGQETQYF	TGTGCCAGCAGTTCGGGCCAAGAGACCCAGTACTTC
NA	once	TRBV5-5	TRBJ1-5	CASSWEGNSNQPQHF	TGTGCCAGCAGCTGGGAGGGGAATAGCAATCAGCCCCAGCATTTT
TRBD1	few	TRBV6-5	TRBJ2-7	CASSPGTGNYEQYF	TGTGCCAGCAGTCCCGGGACAGGGAACTACGAGCAGTACTTC
NA	once	TRBV28	TRBJ1-5	CASSFGRANQPQHF	TGTGCCAGCAGTTTCGGGAGGGCCAATCAGCCCCAGCATTTT
TRBD2	NA	TRBV4-3	TRBJ2-3	CASSYLSGGATDTQYF	TGCGCCAGCAGCTATTTGAGCGGGGGGGCTACAGATACGCAGTATTTT
NA	few	TRBV7-2	TRBJ2-6	CASSLVGGALSGANVLTF	TGTGCCAGCAGCTTAGTTGGAGGGGCGCTCTCTGGGGCCAACGTCCTGACTTTC
NA	NA	TRBV5-1	TRBJ1-5	CASSPGGNQPQHF	TGCGCCAGCAGCCCAGGGGGCAATCAGCCCCAGCATTTT
NA	NA	TRBV6-6	TRBJ1-1	CASSPYLNTEAFF	TGTGCCAGCAGCCCATACTTGAACACTGAAGCTTTCTTT
NA	once	TRBV5-6	TRBJ2-3	CASSFLSGTDTQYF	TGTGCCAGCAGCTTTCTTAGCGGCACAGATACGCAGTATTTT
NA	NA	TRBV7-2	TRBJ2-2	CASSHGLGNTGELFF	TGTGCCAGCAGCCACGGACTTGGGAACACCGGGGAGCTGTTTTTT
NA	NA	TRBV14	TRBJ1-1	CASSQGQTTEAFF	TGTGCCAGCAGCCAAGGCCAGACAACTGAAGCTTTCTTT
TRBD1	NA	TRBV9	TRBJ1-2	CASTLGQDSGGYTF	TGTGCCAGCACCTTGGGACAGGATAGCGGTGGCTACACCTTC
NA	NA	TRBV10-3	TRBJ2-7	CAISDSRQGNTYEQYF	TGTGCCATCAGTGATTCACGGCAGGGAAACACCTACGAGCAGTACTTC
TRBD2	NA	TRBV18	TRBJ2-1	CASSPPGLADYNEQFF	TGTGCCAGCTCACCACCGGGACTAGCGGACTACAATGAGCAGTTCTTC
NA	NA	TRBV21-1	TRBJ2-2	CASSKAPGRVNTGELFF	TGTGCCAGCAGCAAAGCGCCGGGCAGGGTGAACACCGGGGAGCTGTTTTTT
TRBD1	NA	TRBV7-2	TRBJ1-5	CASSPTGGNQPQHF	TGTGCCAGCAGCCCCACAGGGGGGAATCAGCCCCAGCATTTT
TRBD1	NA	TRBV19	TRBJ1-1	CASIRTGGRMRVNTEAFF	TGTGCCAGTATTCGGACAGGGGGAAGGATGAGGGTGAACACTGAAGCTTTCTTT
NA	NA	TRBV28	TRBJ2-7	CASSLYSYEQYF	TGTGCCAGCAGTTTATATAGCTACGAGCAGTACTTC
NA	NA	TRBV18	TRBJ1-1	CASGDGRNTEAFF	TGTGCCAGTGGAGATGGGAGGAACACTGAAGCTTTCTTT
NA	NA	TRBV30	TRBJ1-1	CAWSGRVTEAFF	TGTGCCTGGAGTGGTCGAGTTACTGAAGCTTTCTTT
NA	few	TRBV6-5	TRBJ1-2	CASRTRRGYTF	TGTGCCAGCAGAACTAGAAGGGGCTACACCTTC
TRBD1	NA	TRBV5-4	TRBJ1-2	CASSSGGGDGYTF	TGTGCCAGCAGCTCGGGAGGGGGCGACGGCTACACCTTC
NA	NA	TRBV12-3/TRBV12-4	TRBJ1-1	CASSSYRDSTAFF	TGTGCCAGCAGTTCGTACAGGGATTCAACAGCTTTCTTT
TRBD1	few	TRBV28	TRBJ1-5	CASSLWQGGGNQPQHF	TGTGCCAGCAGTTTATGGCAGGGGGGTGGCAATCAGCCCCAGCATTTT
TRBD2	few	TRBV11-3	TRBJ2-1	CASSLSRTSGTINEQFF	TGTGCCAGCAGCTTATCAAGGACTAGCGGAACCATCAATGAGCAGTTCTTC
NA	few	TRBV28	TRBJ1-5	CASTAAQYQPQHF	TGTGCCAGCACCGCGGCCCAGTATCAGCCCCAGCATTTT
NA	NA	TRBV5-4	TRBJ2-5	CASSPRDKTPGRETQYF	TGTGCCAGCAGCCCTCGGGACAAAACTCCCGGAAGAGAGACCCAGTACTTC